The clone carrying this TCR beta chain turned up a few times. Its antigen remains unidentified. The record originates from a study of cytomegalovirus exposure and HLA in healthy donors. General observations from the study: Prior analysis indicated that the majority of TCR beta V segments exhibited productivity approximately 90% or approximately 30% of the time. 16,951 TCR beta sequences were associated with HLA alleles at 0.05 false discovery rate in a later analysis.

It was with 60 Vbeta and 13 Jbeta primers that the PCR ran. Using immunoSEQ multiplex PCR, the repertoire was profiled, and TCRdb retains in-frame clones only, with some absent. Among about 120,000 clones listed, 55% to 70% were seen once. Deletions cut 2 bases from V and 0 bases from J, with 15 bases between. The germline V gene encodes CDR1 SGHDT and CDR2 YYEEEE. The length of the CDR3 is 17 residues. Sequenced input: PBMCs. The V call is TRBV5-6, the J call TRBJ1-3; possible D gene TRBD1, 5 bases. This TCR was sampled from a woman aged 30 to 39 in good health and CMV-seronegative. The CDR3 here is CASSFRWGPSSGNTIYF. The CDR3 nucleotides are TGTGCCAGCAGCTTCCGGTGGGGCCCAAGCTCTGGAAACACCATATATTTT.